Listed below are T cell receptor beta chains from one sample, sequenced in a study of cytomegalovirus exposure and HLA in healthy donors. Profiled with immunoSEQ multiplex PCR; TCRdb holds only in-frame clones, not every one. The sample consists of about 330,000 clones, about nine tenths of them appearing once. The sequencing sample was made of PBMCs. All receptors derive from a woman younger than 45 in good health and CMV-seropositive. The CDR3 runs from the conserved cysteine through the conserved F or W. Each record gives: clone size, J gene, V gene, D gene, CDR3 DNA, CDR3 protein. D genes are given only for firm matches. Size tells how often a clone was seen (once, few, many) or the class of an expanded clone, and some rows leave it out.

clone_size: -
j_call: TRBJ2-2
v_call: TRBV27
d_call: -
cdr3_nt: TGTGCCAGCAGTTACGGGGCCTACACCACCGGGGAGCTGTTTTTT
cdr3_aa: CASSYGAYTTGELFF

clone_size: once
j_call: TRBJ1-5
v_call: TRBV6-5
d_call: -
cdr3_nt: TGTGCCAGCAGTTCGTCTGGGCATCAGCCCCAGCATTTT
cdr3_aa: CASSSSGHQPQHF

clone_size: -
j_call: TRBJ1-4
v_call: TRBV9
d_call: TRBD1
cdr3_nt: TGTGCCAGCAGCGGGGACAGGGGGGGAAGGGATGGTGAAAAACTGTTTTTT
cdr3_aa: CASSGDRGGRDGEKLFF

clone_size: -
j_call: TRBJ2-1
v_call: TRBV7-3
d_call: TRBD2
cdr3_nt: TGTGCCAGCAGCCCCCAGCGGGGGGGGAATGAGCAGTTCTTC
cdr3_aa: CASSPQRGGNEQFF

clone_size: -
j_call: TRBJ2-7
v_call: TRBV2
d_call: TRBD1
cdr3_nt: TGTGCCAGCAGCCTTGGGACAGGGGCCGACGAGCAGTACTTC
cdr3_aa: CASSLGTGADEQYF

clone_size: -
j_call: TRBJ1-3
v_call: TRBV30
d_call: -
cdr3_nt: TGTGCCTGGAGTGTTGTCTCTGGAAACACCATATATTTT
cdr3_aa: CAWSVVSGNTIYF

clone_size: -
j_call: TRBJ2-7
v_call: TRBV7-9
d_call: -
cdr3_nt: TGTGCCAGCAGCTTACTTCCGGGTGTCCACGAGCAGTACTTC
cdr3_aa: CASSLLPGVHEQYF

clone_size: -
j_call: TRBJ2-2
v_call: TRBV28
d_call: -
cdr3_nt: TGTGCCAGCAGTAGGATGACCGGGGAGCTGTTTTTT
cdr3_aa: CASSRMTGELFF

clone_size: -
j_call: TRBJ2-7
v_call: TRBV4-3
d_call: -
cdr3_nt: TGCGCCAGCAGCCAAGATCGTCGGACCTCCTACGAGCAGTACTTC
cdr3_aa: CASSQDRRTSYEQYF

clone_size: -
j_call: TRBJ1-2
v_call: TRBV7-9
d_call: -
cdr3_nt: TGTGCCAGCCGGGCGGGGGGCGCAGGCTATGGCTACACCTTC
cdr3_aa: CASRAGGAGYGYTF

clone_size: few
j_call: TRBJ2-7
v_call: TRBV6-6
d_call: -
cdr3_nt: TGTGCCAGCAGTCTAGGACTACCTACCTACGAGCAGTACTTC
cdr3_aa: CASSLGLPTYEQYF

clone_size: once
j_call: TRBJ2-3
v_call: TRBV9
d_call: TRBD2
cdr3_nt: TGTGCCAGCAGCGTAGTGGGCGGGGGGGGCGCAGGAGATACGCAGTATTTT
cdr3_aa: CASSVVGGGGAGDTQYF

clone_size: -
j_call: TRBJ2-7
v_call: TRBV5-1
d_call: TRBD1
cdr3_nt: TGCGCCAGCAGCTTGGGCCCCGGGACAGGGAGCAACGAGCAGTACTTC
cdr3_aa: CASSLGPGTGSNEQYF

clone_size: few
j_call: TRBJ1-3
v_call: TRBV5-1
d_call: -
cdr3_nt: TGCGCCAGCAGCCAAGGGCTGCTTGGGGTCTCTGGAAACACCATATATTTT
cdr3_aa: CASSQGLLGVSGNTIYF

clone_size: few
j_call: TRBJ1-2
v_call: TRBV6-6
d_call: TRBD1
cdr3_nt: TGTGCCAGCAGTTACCGGGACAGTGGTGGAGACACCTTC
cdr3_aa: CASSYRDSGGDTF

clone_size: -
j_call: TRBJ2-2
v_call: TRBV6-5
d_call: TRBD1
cdr3_nt: TGTGCCAGCAGTTTGACAGGGAACCATTACACCGGGGAGCTGTTTTTT
cdr3_aa: CASSLTGNHYTGELFF

clone_size: -
j_call: TRBJ1-4
v_call: TRBV9
d_call: -
cdr3_nt: TGTGCCAGCAGCGTAGGGAGGGTGGAGGGTGCAACTAATGAAAAACTGTTTTTT
cdr3_aa: CASSVGRVEGATNEKLFF

clone_size: -
j_call: TRBJ2-7
v_call: TRBV2
d_call: -
cdr3_nt: TGTGCCAGCAGCGCAGGGAACTACGAGCAGTACTTC
cdr3_aa: CASSAGNYEQYF

clone_size: -
j_call: TRBJ2-7
v_call: TRBV11-2
d_call: TRBD2
cdr3_nt: TGTGCCAGCAGCCGCCTTAGCGGGAGTGGTTACGAGCAGTACTTC
cdr3_aa: CASSRLSGSGYEQYF

clone_size: -
j_call: TRBJ2-1
v_call: TRBV9
d_call: TRBD2
cdr3_nt: TGTGCCAGCAACGGCGGGAGCCCTTCCTACAATGAGCAGTTCTTC
cdr3_aa: CASNGGSPSYNEQFF

clone_size: -
j_call: TRBJ1-2
v_call: TRBV29-1
d_call: -
cdr3_nt: TGCAGCGTTGGTGGTCAGAACTATGGCTACACCTTC
cdr3_aa: CSVGGQNYGYTF

clone_size: -
j_call: TRBJ1-4
v_call: TRBV11-2
d_call: -
cdr3_nt: TGTGCCAGCAGCGGGTCCGGGACTCCCAATGAAAAACTGTTTTTT
cdr3_aa: CASSGSGTPNEKLFF

clone_size: once
j_call: TRBJ2-7
v_call: TRBV29-1
d_call: -
cdr3_nt: TGCAGCGTTGTTGGGACGGACTCCTACGAGCAGTACTTC
cdr3_aa: CSVVGTDSYEQYF

clone_size: -
j_call: TRBJ1-3
v_call: TRBV5-8
d_call: -
cdr3_nt: -
cdr3_aa: CASSSLRAGSSGNTIYF

clone_size: once
j_call: TRBJ1-2
v_call: TRBV29-1
d_call: -
cdr3_nt: TGCAGCGGTGAGGTGGGGCACTCTGGCTACACCTTC
cdr3_aa: CSGEVGHSGYTF

clone_size: once
j_call: TRBJ2-1
v_call: TRBV2
d_call: TRBD2
cdr3_nt: TGTGCCAGCAGTGAACGCCGGACTAGCGATGAGCAGTTCTTC
cdr3_aa: CASSERRTSDEQFF

clone_size: -
j_call: TRBJ2-2
v_call: TRBV5-4
d_call: -
cdr3_nt: TGTGCCAGCAGCTTGTTGGGGCTAAGGGGCACCGGGGAGCTGTTTTTT
cdr3_aa: CASSLLGLRGTGELFF

clone_size: -
j_call: TRBJ1-1
v_call: TRBV6-5
d_call: TRBD1
cdr3_nt: TGTGCCAGCAGGCGTCAGGGGGAAGGAACTGAAGCTTTCTTT
cdr3_aa: CASRRQGEGTEAFF

clone_size: -
j_call: TRBJ2-6
v_call: TRBV6-5
d_call: -
cdr3_nt: TGTGCCAGCAGTTTAACCGGGACGGCTGGGGCCAACGTCCTGACTTTC
cdr3_aa: CASSLTGTAGANVLTF

clone_size: -
j_call: TRBJ2-1
v_call: TRBV7-6
d_call: -
cdr3_nt: TGTGCCAGCAGGCCCGGGGTTAACAATGAGCAGTTCTTC
cdr3_aa: CASRPGVNNEQFF

clone_size: -
j_call: TRBJ2-2
v_call: TRBV27
d_call: -
cdr3_nt: TGTGCCAGCAGACGCAACCAGGGGCTCGCGAACACCGGGGAGCTGTTTTTT
cdr3_aa: CASRRNQGLANTGELFF

clone_size: once
j_call: TRBJ1-2
v_call: TRBV4-1
d_call: TRBD1
cdr3_nt: TGCGCCAGCAGCCAAAGTGGGAGAAGTGGGACAGGGGCAAATGGCTACACCTTC
cdr3_aa: CASSQSGRSGTGANGYTF

clone_size: -
j_call: TRBJ2-2
v_call: TRBV28
d_call: -
cdr3_nt: TGTGCCATGCGGCCGGGGAACACCGGGGAGCTGTTTTTT
cdr3_aa: CAMRPGNTGELFF

clone_size: once
j_call: TRBJ2-1
v_call: TRBV7-3
d_call: -
cdr3_nt: TGTGCCAGCAGCCCCCAAGCGCTAGCTATTGTTTCTTTGAATGAGCAGTTCTTC
cdr3_aa: CASSPQALAIVSLNEQFF

clone_size: -
j_call: TRBJ2-7
v_call: TRBV28
d_call: -
cdr3_nt: TGTGCCAGCAGTATGACAGGCTACGAGCAGTACTTC
cdr3_aa: CASSMTGYEQYF

clone_size: once
j_call: TRBJ2-7
v_call: TRBV15
d_call: -
cdr3_nt: TGTGCCACCAGCAGAGATCCGAGAGGCCCAGCCTACGAGCAGTACTTC
cdr3_aa: CATSRDPRGPAYEQYF

clone_size: -
j_call: TRBJ2-2
v_call: TRBV27
d_call: TRBD1
cdr3_nt: TGTGCCAGCAGTTTATTATCGGGACAGGGGGAGCTGTTTTTT
cdr3_aa: CASSLLSGQGELFF

clone_size: -
j_call: TRBJ2-2
v_call: TRBV2
d_call: -
cdr3_nt: TGTGCCAGCAGTGTGCCGGCTCCGAACACCGGGGAGCTGTTTTTT
cdr3_aa: CASSVPAPNTGELFF

clone_size: -
j_call: TRBJ1-2
v_call: TRBV7-2
d_call: -
cdr3_nt: TGTGCCAGCAGCCCCCTGGGGAGAGGCTATGGCTACACCTTC
cdr3_aa: CASSPLGRGYGYTF